This T cell receptor beta chain was sequenced during a study of blood T cell repertoires in COVID-19. In its sample, this clone was seen a few times. The repertoire was sequenced with immunoSEQ multiplex PCR; TCRdb's copy has only in-frame clones and lacks some. The repertoire has approximately 74,000 clones, approximately 80% of them found once; the top ten carry 2.5% to 3%. V shed 5 bases and J 2 bases; nucleotides not matched to a gene: 4. This CDR3 has 16 residues. The V gene's germline CDR1 is LGHDT and CDR2 YNNKEL (reference sequence). The sequence came from a man at least 80 years old with active or convalescent COVID-19. Sequenced: peripheral blood. The genes are TRBV3-1 (or the pseudogene TRBV3-2) and TRBJ2-5; 14 bases line up with TRBD2. The CDR3 region has the DNA TGTGCCAGCAGCTGGACTAGCGGGGGGACGCAAGAGACCCAGTACTTC. Its protein product is CASSWTSGGTQETQYF.